This TCR beta chain was sequenced during a study of PD-1 blockade in classical Hodgkin lymphoma. General study findings and limits: Reports indicated that newly diagnosed patients had lower baseline TCR diversity than healthy donors did. By cycle point C4D1, TCR diversity had risen significantly in CD4+ cells (but not CD8+ cells). Whatever underlies the repertoire differences (possibly disease activity or prior therapy) remains undefined.

TCRdb's copy holds only in-frame clones and misses some; the assay was immunoSEQ multiplex PCR. The sample records 40,000 to 45,000 clones, roughly 73% being singletons. Every patient had relapsed following autologous stem cell transplantation, and cohorts differed in brentuximab vedotin exposure. Germline loops: CDR1 SGHVS, CDR2 FQNEAQ. V was shortened by 4 bases and J by 2 bases, with 11 bases between the two germline ends. The length of the CDR3 is 14 residues. As regards this clone: Its target is not known.

Sequencing was performed on peripheral blood mononuclear cells (PBMCs), taken at baseline. V usage is TRBV7-8 and J usage is TRBJ1-2; D is uncertain. This sequence was found in a human donor with classical Hodgkin lymphoma. CDR3 amino acids: CASSSFNGNYGYTF. CDR3 in DNA: TGTGCCAGCAGCTCATTCAACGGAAACTATGGCTACACCTTC.